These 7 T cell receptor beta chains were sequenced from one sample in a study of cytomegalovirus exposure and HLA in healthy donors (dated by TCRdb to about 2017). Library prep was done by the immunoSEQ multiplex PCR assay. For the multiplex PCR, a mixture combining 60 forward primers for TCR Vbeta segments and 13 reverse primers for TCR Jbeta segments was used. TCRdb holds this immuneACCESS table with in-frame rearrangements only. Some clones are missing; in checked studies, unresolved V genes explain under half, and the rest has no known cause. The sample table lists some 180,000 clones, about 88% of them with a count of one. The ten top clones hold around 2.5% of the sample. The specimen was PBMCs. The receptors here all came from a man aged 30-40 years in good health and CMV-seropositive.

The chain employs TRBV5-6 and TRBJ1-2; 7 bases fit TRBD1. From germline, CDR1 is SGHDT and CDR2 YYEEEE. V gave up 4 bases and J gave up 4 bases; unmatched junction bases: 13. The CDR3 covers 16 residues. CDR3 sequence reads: CASSQRNRQGLYGYTF. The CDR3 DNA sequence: TGTGCCAGCAGCCAAAGGAATAGACAGGGACTCTATGGCTACACCTTC.

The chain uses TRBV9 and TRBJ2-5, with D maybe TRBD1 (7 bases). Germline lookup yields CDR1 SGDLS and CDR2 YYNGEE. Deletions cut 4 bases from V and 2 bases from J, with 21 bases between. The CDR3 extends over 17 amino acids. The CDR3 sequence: CASSSGGTATYQETQYF. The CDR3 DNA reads TGTGCCAGCAGCTCTGGAGGGACAGCAACATATCAAGAGACCCAGTACTTC.

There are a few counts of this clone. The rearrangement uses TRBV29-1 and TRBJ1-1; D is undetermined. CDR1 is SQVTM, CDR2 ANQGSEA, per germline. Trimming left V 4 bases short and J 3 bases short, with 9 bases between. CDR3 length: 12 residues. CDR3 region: CSVVAAYTEAFF. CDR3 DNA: TGCAGCGTTGTGGCAGCGTACACTGAAGCTTTCTTT.

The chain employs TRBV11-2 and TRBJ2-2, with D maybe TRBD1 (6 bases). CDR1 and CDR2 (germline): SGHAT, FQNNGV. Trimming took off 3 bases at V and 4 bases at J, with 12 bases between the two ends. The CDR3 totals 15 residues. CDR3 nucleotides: TGTGCCAGCAGCTTCAGGGGCAGTCTCACCGGGGAGCTGTTTTTT. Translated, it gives CASSFRGSLTGELFF.

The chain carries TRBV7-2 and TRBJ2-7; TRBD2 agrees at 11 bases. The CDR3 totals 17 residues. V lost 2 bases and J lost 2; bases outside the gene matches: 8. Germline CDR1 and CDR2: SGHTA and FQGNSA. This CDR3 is CASSLRSLAGGTYEQYF. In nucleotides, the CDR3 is TGTGCCAGCAGCTTACGGAGCCTAGCGGGAGGAACCTACGAGCAGTACTTC.

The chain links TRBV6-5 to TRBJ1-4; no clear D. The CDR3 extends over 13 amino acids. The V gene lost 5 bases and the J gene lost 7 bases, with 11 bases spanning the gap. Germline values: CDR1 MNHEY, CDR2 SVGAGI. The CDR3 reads CASSRGVTEKLFF. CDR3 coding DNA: TGTGCCAGCAGTAGAGGTGTAACTGAAAAACTGTTTTTT.

CDR3 bases: TGTGCCAGCTCACCACCTAGTCCTGCTAATGAAAAACTGTTTTTT. Protein sequence: CASSPPSPANEKLFF. The V and J genes are TRBV18 and TRBJ1-4; no definite D call. Germline V gene data show CDR1 as KGHSH and CDR2 as LQKENI. CDR3 length equals 15 residues. V was shortened by 0 bases and J by 3 bases, with 8 bases between the two germline ends.